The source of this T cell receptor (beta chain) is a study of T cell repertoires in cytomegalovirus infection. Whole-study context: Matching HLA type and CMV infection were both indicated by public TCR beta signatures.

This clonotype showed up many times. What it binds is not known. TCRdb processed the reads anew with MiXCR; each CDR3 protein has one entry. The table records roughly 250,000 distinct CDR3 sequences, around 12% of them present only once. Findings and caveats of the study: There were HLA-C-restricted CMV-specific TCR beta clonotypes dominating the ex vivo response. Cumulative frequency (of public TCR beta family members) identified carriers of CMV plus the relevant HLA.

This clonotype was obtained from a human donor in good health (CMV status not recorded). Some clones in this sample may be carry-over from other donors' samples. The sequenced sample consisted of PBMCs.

CDR3 sequence reads: CASSLARRAQNNSPLHF. CDR3 DNA: TGTGCCAGCAGCTTAGCGAGGCGGGCCCAGAATAATTCACCCCTCCACTTT. The chain is built from TRBV7-2 and TRBJ1-6; D remains ambiguous. Germline V gene data show CDR1 as SGHTA and CDR2 as FQGNSA. Trimming took off 0 bases at V and 5 bases at J, with 14 bases between the two ends. This CDR3 is built from 17 residues. Full variable domain (remainder filled in from reference TRBV7-2 and TRBJ1-6): GAGVSQSPSNKVTEKGKDVELRCDPISGHTALYWYRQSLGQGLEFLIYFQGNSAPDKSGLPSDRFSAERTGGSVSTLTIQRTQQEDSAVYLCASSLARRAQNNSPLHFGNGTRLTVT.